The entry that follows covers one T cell receptor (beta chain) sequence. This sample stems from a study of T cells after yellow fever vaccination. Study as a whole: Low-cell-number fractions underwent preparation using SMART-Seq v4 Ultra Low Input.

One entry per CDR3 protein results from TCRdb running MiXCR on the 5' RACE reads. The profile shows approximately 300,000 distinct CDR3 sequences, about 10% of them singletons. The length of the CDR3 is 18 residues. Trimming pared 0 bases from V and 5 bases from J, leaving 19 bases between. The germline V gene encodes CDR1 MNHEY and CDR2 SVGAGI. The chain links TRBV6-5 to TRBJ2-2; the D gene is possibly TRBD2 (7 bases). The sequence was obtained from a man in his late teens or twenties who received the YFV17D yellow fever vaccine. The sequencing here drew on CD4+ T cells sorted from PBMCs, taken 45 days after the yellow fever booster vaccination. The DNA of the CDR3 is TGTGCCAGCAGTTACTCACTTCAGGCAGGGGAGGGGACCGGGGAGCTGTTTTTT. Translating it yields CASSYSLQAGEGTGELFF.